This paragraph covers one TCR beta chain sequence. Its binding antigen is unknown. No much larger clone exists at a distance of one base, and base qualities are not known. The immunoSEQ hsTCRB v3.0 assay was used at survey level resolution to sequence the TRB variable region. TRB sequencing targeted a depth of about 40,000-50,000 T-cell genomes per sample. An Illumina MiSeq with a v3 150-cycle kit was used to sequence the pooled TRB libraries. Turning to the authors' computational methods: Analysis of repertoires was carried out in R inside a reproducible Nextflow workflow spanning QC, data transformation and analysis. LymphoSeq2, an R package for AIRR-Seq data exploration, was used to implement custom analyses. Several samples yielding fewer than 5000 total TRB sequences were excluded, leaving 188 analyzed HIV repertoires. Of the roughly 180 retained HIV repertoires, about 59 were collected before and roughly 130 after ART initiation. Repertoires were downsampled to 5000 TRB nucleotide sequences, with summary statistics averaged over 100 downsampling iterations. TRB sequences were retained for analysis only if CDR3 regions of at least seven amino acids were present. Two measures captured diversity: a Shannon entropy-derived clonality score and the Gini coefficient. In the repertoire networks, any two of the top 5000 CDR3 amino acid sequences were connected whenever the two sequences differed by an edit distance of one. Antigen specificity groups and MHC restriction were predicted for TRB CDR3 amino acid sequences with GLIPH2. Known CMV, EBV, HIV or tissue antigen associations were flagged by matching CDR3 amino acid sequences against VDJdb and McPAS-TCR. Pre-ART, post-ART and control groups were compared with Wilcoxon signed-rank tests and Holm-Bonferroni correction. This is the immuneACCESS table as TCRdb keeps it, with only in-frame sequences that have V and J called. A part of the clones is gone; compared with another copy, unresolved V genes explain less than half, and the rest is unexplained. The V and J calls and clone size come from that table; D and trimming were worked out from the DNA. Within this sample are fewer than 30,000 clones, with approximately 81% of them counted one time only. The ten largest clones take up roughly a sixth of the sample.

This entry is derived from a study of long-term antiretroviral therapy in people with HIV (dated by TCRdb to between 2022 and 2023). At the level of the whole study: The earliest samples were collected roughly a decade before the 2015 WHO recommendation for immediate ART, at a time when ART was usually postponed until CD4 counts fell. Whether ART initiation and durable HIV suppression were associated with changes in peripheral blood TRB repertoire composition and diversity was tested in a retrospective serial study. From a few dozen adults with confirmed HIV infection, the cohort provided roughly 200 cryopreserved PBMC samples, gathered serially across a mean of roughly 6 years (range 1-12). Of the roughly 30 participants with HIV, approximately twelve were female. No cross-contamination during QIAcube processing turned up in test extractions that ran a monoclonal T-cell line alongside about 35 polyclonal samples. Overall study outcomes, separate from this receptor: ART initiation was associated with a significant increase in TRB diversity, but diversity stayed significantly below transplant donor controls even after long-term ART. Owing to limited PBMC availability, only the TCR beta chain was sequenced, without alpha chain pairing. At every time point, the repertoire was dominated by expanded TRB clones first identified before ART initiation, although this dominance fluctuated and, in many PLHIV, declined after ART. No data were available on ART adherence, viral resistance or therapy changes, limiting inferences about post-ART repertoire changes. Samples dated from the mid-2000s to the late 2010s, and the ART regimens used may be less effective than current ones. Compared with controls, HIV repertoires had narrower CDR3 length ranges, and the network structure pointed to an antigen-experienced repertoire that shifted only slightly toward naive after ART. Because pre-ART samples had limited cell numbers, profiling was done on unsorted PBMC rather than on sorted CD4+ and CD8+ T cells.

V loses 2 bases at its end and J loses 7 bases; junction bases beyond the gene matches: 9. Including the terminal cysteine and phenylalanine, the CDR3 comprises 16 residues. Left in the record is the CDR3 DNA by itself, 48 bases read in frame from the first base. CDR1 is given as MNHNY and CDR2 as SVGAGI, both from the germline V gene (reference sequence). Inclusion was restricted to participants for whom at least one PBMC sample before ART initiation and at least two post-ART samples were available. Every participant with HIV received treatment in the United States of America. Before DNA extraction, cryopreserved samples of about 0.95-10 million PBMC were thawed and washed. At the time of the earliest PBMC sample for each participant with HIV, ages ranged from roughly 20 to 54 years. Per participant, PBMC samples came from 1-4 timepoints prior to ART initiation and 2-8 timepoints following ART initiation, for a median of 7 samples. Serial HIV viral load, CD4+ T-cell count, ART history and demographic data were obtained for every participant. Genomic DNA was extracted from unsorted PBMC with a Qiagen kit on a QIAcube, processed in batches of 12 samples.

The source is a woman aged 18-35 years with HIV. The sequences come from unsorted PBMCs, collected at the start of antiretroviral therapy, before treatment. Recombination joined TRBV6-6 with TRBJ2-1, with 9 bases aligning to TRBD2. The CDR3: CASSYNPAGGSNEQFF. The sequence in DNA is TGTGCCAGCAGTTACAACCCAGCGGGAGGAAGTAATGAGCAGTTCTTC.